Below, 22 T cell receptor beta chains from the same sample are listed, as sequenced in a study of shared clonotypes between healthy human individuals. Some clones are missing from TCRdb's copy, which holds only in-frame ones; the method was immunoSEQ multiplex PCR. The sample gives about 700,000 clones, 92% of which show up once; nearly 25% is in the top ten. Terminally differentiated effector memory CD45RA+ cells were excluded by CCR7 positive selection of CD45RO-negative cells. The sequencing input was naive CD8+ T cells sorted from blood. These receptor sequences come from a man aged 25-45 years in good health.

The chain carries TRBV4-1 and TRBJ1-4; D possibly corresponds to TRBD1 (5 bases). The germline gives CDR1 MGHRA, CDR2 YSYEKL. V was clipped by 0 bases and J by 6 bases, with 11 bases between them. The CDR3 is 15 amino acids. The CDR3 bases are TGCGCCAGCAGCCAAGATTGGGGGGGGGATGAAAAACTGTTTTTT. This translates into CASSQDWGGDEKLFF.

The chain couples TRBV11-3 to TRBJ2-1; 16 bases agree with TRBD2. The V segment lost 5 bases and the J segment 10 bases; nucleotides outside the gene matches: 8. In germline, CDR1 is SGHNT, CDR2 YENEEA. The CDR3 spans 16 residues. CDR3 sequence reads: CASSPPGLAGGSEQFF. The CDR3 coding sequence is TGTGCCAGCAGCCCGCCGGGACTAGCGGGAGGGTCCGAGCAGTTCTTC.

This chain joins TRBV15 and TRBJ1-5; 9 positions match TRBD1. J gave up 4 bases and V 5 bases, and 9 bases lay outside the gene matches. Germline V gene sequence: CDR1 LNHNV, CDR2 YYDKDF (reference sequence). This CDR3 has 16 amino acids. The CDR3: CATSRLGTGLNQPQHF. CDR3 sequence (DNA): TGTGCCACCAGCCGTCTGGGGACAGGGTTAAATCAGCCCCAGCATTTT.

The CDR3 spells CACGPSGRATDTQYF. In DNA, the CDR3 is TGTGCCTGCGGCCCTAGCGGGAGAGCCACAGATACGCAGTATTTT. The chain joins TRBV27 to TRBJ2-3; the match to TRBD2 covers 10 bases. The junction had 10 bases not matched to a gene; V was cut back by 11 bases and J by 2 bases. Per the germline V gene, CDR1 is MNHEY and CDR2 is SMNVEV (reference sequence). The CDR3 runs 15 residues.

V gene TRBV30 combines with J gene TRBJ2-1; 8 bases agree with TRBD1. This CDR3 is 14 amino acids long. Germline values: CDR1 GTSNPN, CDR2 SVGIG (reference sequence). The J segment lost 2 bases and the V segment lost 5 bases, leaving 5 bases of the junction unmatched. This CDR3 is CAWSGTGPYNEQFF. The CDR3 DNA is TGTGCCTGGTCCGGGACAGGACCCTACAATGAGCAGTTCTTC.

The rearrangement links TRBV5-1 to TRBJ2-7; no definite D call. Germline values: CDR1 SGHRS, CDR2 YFSETQ. The V end lost 1 base, the J end lost 1 base, and 12 bases lay between the germline ends. The length of the CDR3 is 15 residues. The CDR3 region has the DNA TGCGCCAGCAGCTTGACAAACTTGGGATCCTACGAGCAGTACTTC. Translated: CASSLTNLGSYEQYF.

The CDR3 sequence is CSVGTGDSYEQYF. DNA of the CDR3: TGCAGCGTTGGGACAGGGGACTCCTACGAGCAGTACTTC. The chain employs TRBV29-1 and TRBJ2-7; 9 nucleotides agree with TRBD1. The J segment lost 0 bases and the V segment lost 4 bases, leaving 1 base of the junction unmatched. The CDR3 has 13 amino acids. Germline CDR1 reads SQVTM; CDR2 reads ANQGSEA.

The CDR3 here is CASRSGLSSYNEQFF. CDR3 DNA sequence: TGTGCCAGCAGATCCGGACTGAGCTCCTACAATGAGCAGTTCTTC. The chain joins TRBV13 to TRBJ2-1, with D possibly being TRBD2 (5 bases). Germline V gives CDR1 PRHDT, CDR2 FYEKMQ (reference sequence). The germline V and J ends were trimmed by 6 bases and 0 bases, with 12 bases remaining between them. The CDR3 length is 15 residues. Supplemented by reference TRBV13 and TRBJ2-1, the full variable domain reads AAGVIQSPRHLIKEKRETATLKCYPIPRHDTVYWYQQGPGQDPQFLISFYEKMQSDKGSIPDRFSAQQFSDYHSELNMSSLELGDSALYFCASRSGLSSYNEQFFGPGTRLTVL.

The chain carries TRBV7-9 and TRBJ2-3; 9 bases are shared with TRBD1. CDR1 and CDR2 from the germline V gene are SEHNR and FQNEAQ (reference sequence). The CDR3 is made up of 15 amino acids. Trimming at V came to 5 bases and at J to 4 bases, leaving 7 bases not matched to a gene. Here the CDR3 reads CASSLGTGRADTQYF. The CDR3 DNA is TGTGCCAGCAGCCTCGGGACAGGGAGGGCAGATACGCAGTATTTT. Drawing the rest from reference TRBV7-9 and TRBJ2-3, the complete variable domain is DTGVSQNPRHKITKRGQNVTFRCDPISEHNRLYWYRQTLGQGPEFLTYFQNEAQLEKSRLLSDRFSAERPKGSFSTLEIQRTEQGDSAMYLCASSLGTGRADTQYFGPGTRLTVL.

This chain joins TRBV7-9 and TRBJ1-4, with 9 bases fitting TRBD1. The V segment lost 6 bases and the J segment 0 bases; nucleotides outside the gene matches: 5. The CDR3 has 16 residues. CDR1 and CDR2 (germline): SEHNR, FQNEAQ (reference sequence). The CDR3 loop reads CASSLTGGTTNEKLFF. In nucleotides, the CDR3 is TGTGCCAGCAGTTTGACAGGGGGAACAACTAATGAAAAACTGTTTTTT.

Only one count was recorded for this clone. The same CDR3 is also encoded by other DNA sequences in this sample. The chain couples TRBV11-3 to TRBJ2-3; possible D gene TRBD2, 5 bases. V dropped 5 bases and J dropped 2 bases, with 8 bases sitting between them. The CDR3 covers 13 residues. CDR1 is SGHNT, CDR2 YENEEA, per germline. The CDR3 is CASSLALTDTQYF. CDR3 DNA: TGTGCCAGCAGCCTAGCCCTCACAGATACGCAGTATTTT.

This chain links TRBV5-5 with TRBJ2-1, with D tentatively TRBD2 (5 bases). Germline CDR1 is SGHKS and CDR2 is YYEKEE (reference sequence). V was clipped by 1 base and J by 8 bases, with 13 bases between them. There are 14 residues in the CDR3. Here the CDR3 reads CASSLFPGMDEQFF. CDR3 bases: TGTGCCAGCAGCTTGTTTCCGGGGATGGATGAGCAGTTCTTC. Together with reference TRBV5-5 and TRBJ2-1, the CDR3 gives the full variable domain: DAGVTQSPTHLIKTRGQQVTLRCSPISGHKSVSWYQQVLGQGPQFIFQYYEKEERGRGNFPDRFSARQFPNYSSELNVNALLLGDSALYLCASSLFPGMDEQFFGPGTRLTVL.

The CDR3 sequence: CAWNTGNTGELFF. Written as DNA, the CDR3 is TGTGCCTGGAATACAGGGAACACCGGGGAGCTGTTTTTT. The chain links TRBV30 to TRBJ2-2; a possible D gene is TRBD1 (5 bases). Germline-derived CDR1 and CDR2 are GTSNPN and SVGIG (reference sequence). This CDR3 is 13 amino acids long. Between the trimmed V and J ends, which lost 4 bases and 1 base, there was a span of 7 bases.

The rearrangement links TRBV7-7 to TRBJ2-7; TRBD2 agrees at 8 bases. Germline CDR1 reads SSHAT; CDR2 reads FNYEAQ (reference sequence). The CDR3 runs to 15 residues. After removal of 5 bases from V and 3 bases from J, the junction contained 9 bases not matched to a gene. This CDR3 reads CASSDPAGGIYEQYF. CDR3 bases: TGTGCCAGCAGCGACCCGGCGGGAGGAATCTACGAGCAGTACTTC. The full variable domain, its missing parts supplied by reference TRBV7-7 and TRBJ2-7, is GAGVSQSPRYKVTKRGQDVTLRCDPISSHATLYWYQQALGQGPEFLTYFNYEAQPDKSGLPSDRFSAERPEGSISTLTIQRTEQRDSAMYRCASSDPAGGIYEQYFGPGTRLTVT.

The genes are TRBV11-2 and TRBJ2-1, with TRBD2 matching 10 bases. Germline-derived CDR1 and CDR2 are SGHAT and FQNNGV. The CDR3 totals 16 residues. V trimming: 5 bases; J trimming: 0 bases; junction bases outside the gene matches: 4. The chain's CDR3 is CASSPLAGSSYNEQFF. The DNA of the CDR3 is TGTGCCAGCAGCCCACTAGCGGGGAGCTCCTACAATGAGCAGTTCTTC.

This clone was found once. The genes are TRBV28 and TRBJ2-1, with 8 bases lining up with TRBD2. Trimming took 8 bases from V and 4 from J; bases not matched to a gene: 4. Germline V lookup: CDR1 MDHEN, CDR2 SYDVKM. This CDR3 region has 13 residues. In nucleotides, the CDR3 is TGTGCCAGCGAGCGGGGGATTTACAATGAGCAGTTCTTC. This encodes CASERGIYNEQFF. Full variable domain (remainder filled in from reference TRBV28 and TRBJ2-1): DVKVTQSSRYLVKRTGEKVFLECVQDMDHENMFWYRQDPGLGLRLIYFSYDVKMKEKGDIPEGYSVSREKKERFSLILESASTNQTSMYLCASERGIYNEQFFGPGTRLTVL.

The chain employs TRBV30 and TRBJ2-7, with unresolved D. Germline V gene data show CDR1 as GTSNPN and CDR2 as SVGIG (reference sequence). This CDR3 region has 14 residues. The V end was cut by 3 bases, the J end by 3 bases, with 15 bases between. CDR3 sequence: CAWRSMGYYYEQYF. In nucleotides, the CDR3 is TGTGCCTGGAGGTCTATGGGCTACTACTACGAGCAGTACTTC.

This clone was counted ten times or more. The CDR3: CASSQDGGTGANVLTF. The CDR3 region has the DNA TGCGCCAGCAGCCAAGACGGAGGAACTGGGGCCAACGTCCTGACTTTC. The chain carries TRBV4-1 and TRBJ2-6; D might be TRBD2 (5 bases). The V end was cut by 0 bases, the J end by 2 bases, with 8 bases between. The CDR3 totals 16 residues. Per germline, CDR1 MGHRA and CDR2 YSYEKL.

The rearrangement links TRBV9 to TRBJ2-2; 8 bases match TRBD2. Germline V CDR1 and CDR2: SGDLS, YYNGEE. The junction had 5 bases not matched to a gene; V was cut back by 4 bases and J by 0 bases. CDR3 length equals 16 residues. The CDR3 region has the DNA TGTGCCAGCAGCCCCTTCGGGGGGGCGAACACCGGGGAGCTGTTTTTT. This encodes CASSPFGGANTGELFF. Together with reference TRBV9 and TRBJ2-2, the CDR3 gives the full variable domain: DSGVTQTPKHLITATGQRVTLRCSPRSGDLSVYWYQQSLDQGLQFLIQYYNGEERAKGNILERFSAQQFPDLHSELNLSSLELGDSALYFCASSPFGGANTGELFFGEGSRLTVL.

Here the CDR3 DNA reads TGCAGCGTTGCGATCCAGGGGGCGATGGGGGAGCTGTTTTTT. This translates into CSVAIQGAMGELFF. The V call is TRBV29-1, the J call TRBJ2-2, with 8 bases that match TRBD1. Germline lookup yields CDR1 SQVTM and CDR2 ANQGSEA. This CDR3 is 14 amino acids long. After removal of 4 bases from V and 8 bases from J, the junction contained 9 bases not matched to a gene.

The chain uses TRBV29-1 and TRBJ2-1, with a possible D match to TRBD1 (7 bases). This CDR3 spans 13 amino acids. The germline gives CDR1 SQVTM, CDR2 ANQGSEA. V was trimmed by 5 bases and J by 6 bases, leaving 14 bases between them. CDR3 DNA: TGCAGCGTTTCCGGGGGACAGATCAATGAGCAGTTCTTC. As protein: CSVSGGQINEQFF.

As to this clone: At the DNA level, this CDR3 is encoded by other sequences in the same sample as well. V gene TRBV6-5 combines with J gene TRBJ2-5, with a tentative D call TRBD2 (6 bases). With 2 bases removed from V and 1 base from J, the gap between germline ends came to 8 bases. Germline V lookup: CDR1 MNHEY, CDR2 SVGAGI. The CDR3 loop spans 14 amino acids. CDR3 DNA sequence: TGTGCCAGCAGTTACCTTAGCGGCCAAGAGACCCAGTACTTC. Amino acid sequence: CASSYLSGQETQYF.